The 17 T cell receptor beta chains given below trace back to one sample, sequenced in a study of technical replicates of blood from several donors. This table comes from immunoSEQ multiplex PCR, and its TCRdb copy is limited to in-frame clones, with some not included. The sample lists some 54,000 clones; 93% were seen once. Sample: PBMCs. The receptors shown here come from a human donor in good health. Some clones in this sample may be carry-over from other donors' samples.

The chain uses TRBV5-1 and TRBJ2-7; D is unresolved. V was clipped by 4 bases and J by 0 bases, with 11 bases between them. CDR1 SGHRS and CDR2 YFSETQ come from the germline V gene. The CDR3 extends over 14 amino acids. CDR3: CASSRQTRSYEQYF. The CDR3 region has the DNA TGCGCCAGCAGCAGACAAACGCGCTCCTACGAGCAGTACTTC.

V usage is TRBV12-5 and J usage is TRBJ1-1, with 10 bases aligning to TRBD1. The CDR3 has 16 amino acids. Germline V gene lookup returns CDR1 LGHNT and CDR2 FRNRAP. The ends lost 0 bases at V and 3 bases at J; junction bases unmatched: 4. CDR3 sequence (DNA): TGTGCTAGTGGTTTGGTTTTGGGACAGGGGTACACTGAAGCTTTCTTT. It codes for CASGLVLGQGYTEAFF.

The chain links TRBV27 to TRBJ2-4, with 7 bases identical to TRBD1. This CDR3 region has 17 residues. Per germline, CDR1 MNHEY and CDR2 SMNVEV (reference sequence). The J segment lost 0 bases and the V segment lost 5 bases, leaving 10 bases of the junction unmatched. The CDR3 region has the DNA TGTGCCAGCAGTGGAAGACAGGGCGGACTAGCCAAAAACATTCAGTACTTC. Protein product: CASSGRQGGLAKNIQYF.

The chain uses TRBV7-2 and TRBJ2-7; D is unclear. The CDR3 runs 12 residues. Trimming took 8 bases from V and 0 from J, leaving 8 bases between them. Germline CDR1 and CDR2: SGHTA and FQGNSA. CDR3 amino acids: CASSPSSYEQYF. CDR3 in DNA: TGTGCCAGCTCCCCGTCCTCCTACGAGCAGTACTTC.

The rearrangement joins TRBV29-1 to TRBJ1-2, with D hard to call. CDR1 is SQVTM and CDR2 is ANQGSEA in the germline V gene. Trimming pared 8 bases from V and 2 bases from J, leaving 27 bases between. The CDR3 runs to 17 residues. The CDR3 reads CSTDPISLPPPNYGYTF. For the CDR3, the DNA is TGCAGCACTGATCCCATCTCACTCCCTCCTCCCAACTATGGCTACACCTTC.

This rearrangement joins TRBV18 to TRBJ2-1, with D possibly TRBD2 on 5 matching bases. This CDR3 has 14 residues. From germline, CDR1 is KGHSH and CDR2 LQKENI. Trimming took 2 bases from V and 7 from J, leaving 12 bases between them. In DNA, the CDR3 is TGTGCCAGCTCACCAAGATCCCGGGAAAATGAGCAGTTCTTC. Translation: CASSPRSRENEQFF.

The chain's CDR3 is CAGQGGSGDSPLHF. CDR3 sequence (DNA): TGTGCAGGCCAAGGGGGATCAGGGGATTCACCCCTCCACTTT. The chain employs TRBV7-3 and TRBJ1-6; D is perhaps TRBD1 (6 bases). Per germline, CDR1 SGHTA and CDR2 FQGTGA. This CDR3 has 14 amino acids.

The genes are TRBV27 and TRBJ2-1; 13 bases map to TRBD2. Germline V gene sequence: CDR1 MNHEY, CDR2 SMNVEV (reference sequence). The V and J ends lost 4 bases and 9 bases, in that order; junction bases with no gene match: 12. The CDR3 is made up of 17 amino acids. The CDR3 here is CASSSKLAGGPWGEQFF. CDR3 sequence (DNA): TGTGCCAGCAGTTCCAAACTAGCGGGGGGGCCTTGGGGTGAGCAGTTCTTC.

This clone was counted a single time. This CDR3 is CAINKNRGYEQYF. The DNA of the CDR3 is TGTGCCATCAACAAAAACAGGGGCTACGAGCAGTACTTC. The chain joins TRBV10-3 to TRBJ2-7; 7 bases map to TRBD1. Trimming at V came to 7 bases and at J to 3 bases, leaving 6 bases not matched to a gene. There are 13 residues in the CDR3. Germline V CDR1 and CDR2: ENHRY, SYGVKD.

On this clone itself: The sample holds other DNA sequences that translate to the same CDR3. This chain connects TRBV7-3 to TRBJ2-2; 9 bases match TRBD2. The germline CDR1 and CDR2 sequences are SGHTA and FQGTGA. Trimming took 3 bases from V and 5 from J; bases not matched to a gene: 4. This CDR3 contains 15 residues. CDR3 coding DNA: TGTGCCAGCAGCTTGGGCCTAGCGGGGACCGGGGAGCTGTTTTTT. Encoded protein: CASSLGLAGTGELFF.

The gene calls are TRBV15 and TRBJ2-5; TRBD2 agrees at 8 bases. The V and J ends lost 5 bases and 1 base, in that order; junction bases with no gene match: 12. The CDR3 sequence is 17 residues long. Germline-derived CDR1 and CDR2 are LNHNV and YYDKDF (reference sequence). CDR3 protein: CATSQFLVAGSQETQYF. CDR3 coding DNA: TGTGCCACCAGCCAGTTTCTAGTAGCGGGAAGCCAAGAGACCCAGTACTTC.

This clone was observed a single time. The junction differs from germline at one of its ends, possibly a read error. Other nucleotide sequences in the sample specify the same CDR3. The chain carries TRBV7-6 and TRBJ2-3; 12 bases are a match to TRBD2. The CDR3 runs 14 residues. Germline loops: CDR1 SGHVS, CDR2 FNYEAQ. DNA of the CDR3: TGTGCCAGCAGCCTAGCGGGGGGGACAGATACGCAGTATTTT. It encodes CASSLAGGTDTQYF.

CDR3 DNA: TGTGCCAGCAGCAACGACAGGGGACGTGGCTACACCTTC. Its protein product is CASSNDRGRGYTF. V and J are TRBV7-2 and TRBJ1-2, with 8 bases fitting TRBD1. From germline, CDR1 is SGHTA and CDR2 FQGNSA. The V and J ends lost 5 bases and 7 bases, in that order; junction bases with no gene match: 6. CDR3 length equals 13 residues.

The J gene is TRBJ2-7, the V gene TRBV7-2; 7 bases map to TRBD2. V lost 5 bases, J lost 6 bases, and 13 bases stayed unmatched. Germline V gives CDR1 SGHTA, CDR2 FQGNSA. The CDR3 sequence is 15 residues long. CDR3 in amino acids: CASSVSGTTLIEQYF. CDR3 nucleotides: TGTGCCAGCAGCGTCTCCGGGACTACCTTGATCGAGCAGTACTTC. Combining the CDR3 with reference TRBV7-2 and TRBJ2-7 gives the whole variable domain GAGVSQSPSNKVTEKGKDVELRCDPISGHTALYWYRQSLGQGLEFLIYFQGNSAPDKSGLPSDRFSAERTGGSVSTLTIQRTQQEDSAVYLCASSVSGTTLIEQYFGPGTRLTVT.

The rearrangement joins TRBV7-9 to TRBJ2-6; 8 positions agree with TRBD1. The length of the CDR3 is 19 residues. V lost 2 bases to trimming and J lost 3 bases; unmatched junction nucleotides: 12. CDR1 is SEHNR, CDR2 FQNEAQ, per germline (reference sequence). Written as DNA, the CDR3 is TGTGCCAGCAGCTTACGGGACAGGATCGTATGGGTTGGGGCCAACGTCCTGACTTTC. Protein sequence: CASSLRDRIVWVGANVLTF.

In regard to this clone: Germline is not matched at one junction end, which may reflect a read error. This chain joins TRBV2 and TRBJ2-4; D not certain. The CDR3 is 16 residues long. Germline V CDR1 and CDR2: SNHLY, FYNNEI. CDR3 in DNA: TGTGCCAGCAGCGAAGACCCGCTAGTGGGCAAAAACATTCAGTACTTC. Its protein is CASSEDPLVGKNIQYF.

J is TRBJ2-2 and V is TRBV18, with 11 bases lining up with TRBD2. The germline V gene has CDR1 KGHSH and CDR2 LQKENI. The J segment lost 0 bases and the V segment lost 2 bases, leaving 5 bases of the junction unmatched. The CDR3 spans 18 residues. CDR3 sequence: CASSPFGLAGANTGELFF. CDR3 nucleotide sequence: TGTGCCAGCTCACCATTCGGACTAGCGGGCGCGAACACCGGGGAGCTGTTTTTT.